Each of the 7 T cell receptor beta chains below was sequenced from the same sample in a study of blood T cell repertoires in COVID-19. Profiling relied on immunoSEQ multiplex PCR, and the TCRdb table lists in-frame clones only, not all of them. The repertoire consists of 85,000 to 100,000 clones, with about 80% occurring once and the leading ten covering about 24%. Material: peripheral blood. The receptors come from a human donor in a cohort sampled during active COVID-19.

CDR3 region: CASSDKRQGARTSGSLAKNIQYF. CDR3 nucleotides: TGTGCCAGTAGTGATAAAAGACAGGGGGCGAGGACTAGCGGGAGTCTAGCCAAAAACATTCAGTACTTC. The chain has TRBV19 and TRBJ2-4, with 13 bases lining up with TRBD2. V was clipped by 5 bases and J by 0 bases; unmatched bases: 22. The CDR3 totals 23 residues. Per the germline V gene, CDR1 is LNHDA and CDR2 is SQIVND (reference sequence).

J is TRBJ2-3 and V is TRBV3-1 (or the pseudogene TRBV3-2); D possibly corresponds to TRBD2 (6 bases). Trimming removed 1 base at V and 1 base at J, with 9 bases between. Germline CDR1 is LGHDT and CDR2 is YNNKEL (reference sequence). The CDR3 contains 15 residues. This chain's CDR3 is CASSQGLAGTDTQYF. The CDR3 DNA follows: TGTGCCAGCAGCCAAGGGTTAGCGGGCACAGATACGCAGTATTTT.

This clone has a single count. The chain joins TRBV12-3 or TRBV12-4 to TRBJ2-1; D is ambiguous. This CDR3 comprises 13 residues. V lost 6 bases and J lost 4, with 10 bases in between. CDR3 sequence: CASSLSPYNEQFF. DNA of the CDR3: TGTGCCAGCAGCTTAAGCCCTTACAATGAGCAGTTCTTC.

The V and J genes are TRBV6-5 and TRBJ1-1; 8 bases agree with TRBD1. J gave up 4 bases and V 7 bases, and 11 bases lay outside the gene matches. Looked up from germline, CDR1 is MNHEY and CDR2 is SVGAGI. This CDR3 is 15 amino acids long. The CDR3 protein is CASTTTGDWVTEAFF. Here the CDR3 DNA reads TGTGCCAGCACCACGACAGGGGATTGGGTCACTGAAGCTTTCTTT.

The chain joins TRBV2 to TRBJ2-7; 9 nucleotides line up with TRBD2. Trimming at V came to 2 bases and at J to 2 bases, leaving 7 bases not matched to a gene. CDR1 and CDR2 from the germline V gene are SNHLY and FYNNEI. The CDR3 is 16 amino acids. CDR3 nucleotides: TGTGCCAGCAGTGAACTGGGTAGCGGGAGTCCCTACGAGCAGTACTTC. This translates into CASSELGSGSPYEQYF.

This clone turned up a few times. CDR3 nucleotides: TGTGCCAGCAGCCAATCGCCGGGACAGGGTTTAACTTTCTTT. Translating gives CASSQSPGQGLTFF. The chain combines TRBV16 with TRBJ1-1; TRBD1 aligns across 9 bases. V shed 0 bases and J 12 bases; nucleotides not matched to a gene: 8. The CDR3 loop spans 14 amino acids. Germline V gene sequence: CDR1 KGHSY, CDR2 FQNENV.

The chain employs TRBV21-1 and TRBJ2-7; no DNA check was done on the table's D call, TRBD1. TRBV21-1 is shown as a pseudogene. The CDR3 sequence is 21 residues long. CDR3 nucleotides: TGTGCCAGCAGCAAATCGACGGGTTGGGGCAGTTGGGAAGGGGCTTCCTACGAGCAGTACTTC. Translating it yields CASSKSTGWGSWEGASYEQYF.